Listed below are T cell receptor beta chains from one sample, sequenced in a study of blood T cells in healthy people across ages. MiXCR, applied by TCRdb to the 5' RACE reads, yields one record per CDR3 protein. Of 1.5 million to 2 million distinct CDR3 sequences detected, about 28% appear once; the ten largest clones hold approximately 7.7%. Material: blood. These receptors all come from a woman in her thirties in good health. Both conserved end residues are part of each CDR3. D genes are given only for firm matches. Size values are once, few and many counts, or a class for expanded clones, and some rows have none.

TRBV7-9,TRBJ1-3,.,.,TGTGCCAGCAGCCAAGACAGCAGGGACTCTGGAAACACCATATATTTT,CASSQDSRDSGNTIYF
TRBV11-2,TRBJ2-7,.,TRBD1,TGTGCCAGCAGCTTTACCGGGACAGGACCATTCTACGAGCAGTACTTC,CASSFTGTGPFYEQYF
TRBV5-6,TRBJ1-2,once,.,TGTGCCAGCAGCTTGGCGGGGGACGGCTATGGCTACACCTTC,CASSLAGDGYGYTF
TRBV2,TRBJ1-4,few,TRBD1,TGTGCCAGCGGGAGACCGGGACAGGGGGATGAAAAACTGTTTTTT,CASGRPGQGDEKLFF
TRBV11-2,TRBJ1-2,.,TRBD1,TGTGCCAGCAAATGGACAGGGGGAGGTGGCTACACCTTC,CASKWTGGGGYTF
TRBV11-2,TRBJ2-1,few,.,TGTGCCAGCAGCTTAGAAAAGGGCAGCTACAATGAGCAGTTCTTC,CASSLEKGSYNEQFF
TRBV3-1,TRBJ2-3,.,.,TGTGCCAGCAGTCGCGGCAAGGGCACAGATACGCAGTATTTT,CASSRGKGTDTQYF
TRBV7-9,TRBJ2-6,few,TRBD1,TGTGCCAGCAGGCAGACAGGGGACTCTGGGGCCAACGTCCTGACTTTC,CASRQTGDSGANVLTF
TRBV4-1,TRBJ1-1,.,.,TGCGCCAGCAGCCAAGATGGTGGGGTTGACACTGAAGCTTTCTTT,CASSQDGGVDTEAFF
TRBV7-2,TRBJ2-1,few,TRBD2,TGTGCCAGCAGCTTAGGCTCCATGAGCGGGAGCCACCACAATGAGCAGTTCTTC,CASSLGSMSGSHHNEQFF
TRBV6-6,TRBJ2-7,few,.,TGTGCCAGCAGAGTGGAGGCAGGGAGAACCTACGAGCAGTACTTC,CASRVEAGRTYEQYF
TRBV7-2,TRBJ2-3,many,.,TGTGCCAGCAGCTCAAGAAAAGCGGCAGATACGCAGTATTTT,CASSSRKAADTQYF
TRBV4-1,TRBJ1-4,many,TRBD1,TGCGCCAGCAGTACAGGGGTGGTTGGTGAAAAACTGTTTTTT,CASSTGVVGEKLFF
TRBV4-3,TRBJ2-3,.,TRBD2,TGCGCCAGCAGCCTCGGCTGGGCAGGGGGACTAGCGGGGACACCAGATACGCAGTATTTT,CASSLGWAGGLAGTPDTQYF
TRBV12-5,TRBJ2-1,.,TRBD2,TGTGCTAGTGGCGGCACTAGCGGGTATAATAATGAGCAGTTCTTC,CASGGTSGYNNEQFF
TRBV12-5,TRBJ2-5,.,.,TGTGCTAGTGGTTTCCGATTGGAAGAGACCCAGTACTTC,CASGFRLEETQYF
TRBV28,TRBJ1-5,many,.,TGTGCCAGCAGTTTAGGGGGTTCCGGGGGGCCCCAGCATTTT,CASSLGGSGGPQHF
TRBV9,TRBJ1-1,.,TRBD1,TGTGCCAGCAGCCCTCAGGGGGAGGGGAGGGTAGCTTTCTTT,CASSPQGEGRVAFF
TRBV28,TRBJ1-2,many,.,TGTGCCAGCAGTCTAATCCGGGGGAACTATGGCTACACCTTC,CASSLIRGNYGYTF
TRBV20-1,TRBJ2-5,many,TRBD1,TGCAGTGCTGCACCGGGACAGGGAGAGACCCAGTACTTC,CSAAPGQGETQYF
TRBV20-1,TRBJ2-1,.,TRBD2,TGCAGTGCTAGAGATACCATAGGCGGGAGGGCCGACAATGAGCAGTTCTTC,CSARDTIGGRADNEQFF
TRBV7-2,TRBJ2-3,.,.,TGTGCCAGCAGCTTAGCCTCGGGACCAGATACGCAGTATTTT,CASSLASGPDTQYF
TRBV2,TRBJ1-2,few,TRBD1,TGTGCCAGCAGCGGTCCTTTGGGACAGGGAAGATTGAGTGGCTACACCTTC,CASSGPLGQGRLSGYTF
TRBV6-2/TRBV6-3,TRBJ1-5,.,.,TGTGCCAGCACCCCGGGGGGGCGAGGTCAGCCCCAGCATTTT,CASTPGGRGQPQHF
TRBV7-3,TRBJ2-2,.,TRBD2,TGTGCCAGCAGCCCTCGACCGGGGGGTACTTCCGGGGAGCTGTTTTTT,CASSPRPGGTSGELFF
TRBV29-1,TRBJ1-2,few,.,TGCAGCGGGGGGGAGATCTATGGCTACACCTTC,CSGGEIYGYTF
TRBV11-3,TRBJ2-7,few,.,TGTGCCAGCAGCTTAGACAGCTCGACAGCCTACGAGCAGTACTTC,CASSLDSSTAYEQYF
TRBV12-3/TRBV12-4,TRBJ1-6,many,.,TGTGCCAGCAGTTTAGGTGCGGGGAGCTCCTATAATTCACCCCTCCACTTT,CASSLGAGSSYNSPLHF
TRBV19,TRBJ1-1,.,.,TGTGCCAGTAGTAAACAGGCGGGCACTGAAGCTTTCTTT,CASSKQAGTEAFF
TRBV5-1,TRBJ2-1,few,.,TGCGCCAGCTGGGCAAACTACAATGAGCAGTTCTTC,CASWANYNEQFF
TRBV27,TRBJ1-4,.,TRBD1,TGTGCCAGCAAGCCCGGGACAGGGGCTAATGAAAAACTGTTTTTT,CASKPGTGANEKLFF
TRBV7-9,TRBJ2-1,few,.,TGTGCCAGCAGCCCCCTCGTGTTAGGCAGAAATGAGCAGTTCTTC,CASSPLVLGRNEQFF
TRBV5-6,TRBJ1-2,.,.,TGTGCCAGCAGCACCCGCGTCGGGTCCCACTATGGCTACACCTTC,CASSTRVGSHYGYTF
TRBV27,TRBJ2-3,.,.,TGTGCCAGCAGACCAATCCGGAGCGCAGATACGCAGTATTTT,CASRPIRSADTQYF
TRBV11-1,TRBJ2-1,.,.,TGTGCCAGCAGCTTAGAAGAGTACAATGAGCAGTTCTTC,CASSLEEYNEQFF
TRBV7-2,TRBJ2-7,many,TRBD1,TGTGCCAGCAGCTCCCCGGACAGGGTCTACGAGCAGTACTTC,CASSSPDRVYEQYF
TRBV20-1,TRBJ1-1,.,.,TGCAGTGCTAGACTTCTTCAAACTGAAGCTTTCTTT,CSARLLQTEAFF
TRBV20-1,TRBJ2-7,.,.,TGCAGTGCTAGAGATAGTGGCGGACAGTCCTACAATGAGCAGTACTTC,CSARDSGGQSYNEQYF